This TCR beta chain is from a study of cytomegalovirus exposure and HLA in healthy donors. Vbeta (60) and Jbeta (13) primers were used in the PCR. Data came from immunoSEQ multiplex PCR; TCRdb stores just in-frame clones and leaves some out. The sample lists 90,000 to 120,000 clones; roughly 82% were seen once. Study-level findings and limits: The only immune exposure information that was available was CMV serostatus.

The V end was cut by 0 bases, the J end by 5 bases, with 17 bases between. The CDR3 runs 16 residues. Looked up from germline, CDR1 is SGHNT and CDR2 is YYREEE (reference sequence). On this clone: What it recognizes is unknown.

Sample: PBMCs. This receptor was identified in a man aged 30-40 years in good health and CMV-seropositive. This chain connects TRBV5-4 to TRBJ2-5; perhaps TRBD2 as D (5 bases). As DNA, the CDR3 is TGTGCCAGCAGCTTGGACTCGCGGCGGGCCGGGGAGACCCAGTACTTC. Residues: CASSLDSRRAGETQYF.